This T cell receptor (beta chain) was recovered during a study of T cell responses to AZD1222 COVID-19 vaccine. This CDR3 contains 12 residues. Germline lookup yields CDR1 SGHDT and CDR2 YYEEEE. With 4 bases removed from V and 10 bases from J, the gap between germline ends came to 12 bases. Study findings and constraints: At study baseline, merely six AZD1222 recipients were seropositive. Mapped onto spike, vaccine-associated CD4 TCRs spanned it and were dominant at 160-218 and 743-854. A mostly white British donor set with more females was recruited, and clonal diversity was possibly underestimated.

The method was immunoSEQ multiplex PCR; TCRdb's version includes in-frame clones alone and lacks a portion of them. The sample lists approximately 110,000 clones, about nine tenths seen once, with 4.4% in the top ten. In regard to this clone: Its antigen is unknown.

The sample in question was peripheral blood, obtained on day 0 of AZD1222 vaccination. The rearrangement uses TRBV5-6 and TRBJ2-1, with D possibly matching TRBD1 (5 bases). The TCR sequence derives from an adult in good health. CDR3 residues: CASSAGSGEQFF. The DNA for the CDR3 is TGTGCCAGCAGCGCAGGGTCAGGGGAGCAGTTCTTC. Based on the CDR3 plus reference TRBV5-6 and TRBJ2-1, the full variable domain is DAGVTQSPTHLIKTRGQQVTLRCSPKSGHDTVSWYQQALGQGPQFIFQYYEEEERQRGNFPDRFSGHQFPNYSSELNVNALLLGDSALYLCASSAGSGEQFFGPGTRLTVL.